This T cell receptor beta chain appears in the sequencing data of a study of blood T cell repertoires in COVID-19. V lost 3 bases to trimming and J lost 7 bases, with 10 bases between them. The germline CDR1 and CDR2 sequences are MDHEN and SYDVKM. The CDR3 covers 14 residues. Repertoires were generated with immunoSEQ multiplex PCR, while TCRdb's copy carries only in-frame clones and drops some. The table shows approximately 260,000 clones, with approximately 80% occurring only once. Material for sequencing was peripheral blood. The V gene is TRBV28, the J gene TRBJ1-6, with D unresolved. This TCR derives from a woman of 80 years or more with active or convalescent COVID-19. CDR3 in amino acids: CASSFEYRNSPLHF. The CDR3 region has the DNA TGTGCCAGCAGTTTTGAGTACCGGAATTCACCCCTCCACTTT.